The 16 T cell receptor beta chains below all came from one sample that was sequenced in a study of beta chain features in type 1 diabetes. Study results and limitations: Significant though moderate, a shortening of TCRB CDR3s appeared in all four CD4+ subsets of Type 1 diabetes patients.

Expressed TCRB transcripts were sequenced because the isolated RNA had all been reverse transcribed beforehand. TCRdb keeps only in-frame clones here, not all; method: immunoSEQ multiplex PCR. Among a few hundred thousand clones listed, about 15% were seen once. These receptors lack a known antigen. The sequenced sample consisted of naive CD4+ T cells from blood. The receptors here all came from a man in his late teens or twenties with type 1 diabetes.

The chain is built from TRBV4-2 and TRBJ2-2; a possible D gene is TRBD1 (6 bases). The V end was cut by 3 bases, the J end by 2 bases, with 10 bases between. CDR3 size: 15 residues. Germline assignment: CDR1 LGHNA and CDR2 YNFKEQ. The CDR3 DNA follows: TGTGCCAGCAGCCAGAAACAGGGAAACACCGGGGAGCTGTTTTTT. This translates into CASSQKQGNTGELFF.

In its sample, this clone was seen a few times. The J gene is TRBJ2-7, the V gene TRBV28; 7 positions agree with TRBD1. This CDR3 region has 16 residues. Germline CDR1 reads MDHEN; CDR2 reads SYDVKM. J gave up 7 bases and V 5 bases, and 17 bases lay outside the gene matches. In nucleotides, the CDR3 is TGTGCCAGCAGTCTTCACCTTGACAGGGCCCCAGGGGAGCAGTACTTC. Translation gives CASSLHLDRAPGEQYF.

The chain recombines TRBV4-2 with TRBJ1-1; D possibly corresponds to TRBD1 (5 bases). Trimming cost V 1 base and J 4 bases, with 10 bases left between them. This CDR3 spans 14 amino acids. Germline-derived CDR1 and CDR2 are LGHNA and YNFKEQ. CDR3 sequence reads: CASSQGAGFTEAFF. For the CDR3, the DNA is TGTGCCAGCAGCCAAGGTGCAGGGTTCACTGAAGCTTTCTTT.

CDR3 coding DNA: TGTGCCTGGAGTGCGCGCCGGGACAGGGGCGGGAGGTTCAGTGGGTACGAGCAGTACTTC. Protein sequence: CAWSARRDRGGRFSGYEQYF. The chain joins TRBV30 to TRBJ2-7; 10 bases are a match to TRBD1. Germline V gene sequence: CDR1 GTSNPN, CDR2 SVGIG (reference sequence). V trimming: 1 base; J trimming: 4 bases; junction bases outside the gene matches: 22. CDR3 length: 20 amino acids. Using reference TRBV30 and TRBJ2-7 for the parts outside the CDR3, the full variable domain is SQTIHQWPATLVQPVGSPLSLECTVEGTSNPNLYWYRQAAGRGLQLLFYSVGIGQISSEVPQNLSASRPQDRQFILSSKKLLLSDSGFYLCAWSARRDRGGRFSGYEQYFGPGTRLTVT.

This chain connects TRBV18 to TRBJ1-2; unclear D gene. V shed 1 base and J shed 4 bases, with 10 bases lying between them. Looked up from germline, CDR1 is KGHSH and CDR2 is LQKENI. This CDR3 comprises 14 residues. CDR3: CASSPRGEFYGYTF. For the CDR3, the DNA is TGTGCCAGCTCACCACGCGGAGAATTCTATGGCTACACCTTC.

The sample holds a few counts of this clone. The chain combines TRBV10-3 with TRBJ2-7; TRBD1 matches at 7 bases. This CDR3 spans 15 amino acids. V trimming: 3 bases; J trimming: 9 bases; junction bases outside the gene matches: 14. Germline V gene data show CDR1 as ENHRY and CDR2 as SYGVKD. CDR3 sequence: CAISEGTAVVVGQYF. CDR3 in DNA: TGTGCCATCAGTGAAGGGACAGCAGTGGTGGTCGGGCAGTACTTC.

In DNA form, the CDR3 reads TGTGCCATCCAGAAGAGGGCGGCGTCCTACAATGAGCAGTTCTTC. It codes for CAIQKRAASYNEQFF. The rearrangement uses TRBV27 and TRBJ2-1; tentatively, D is TRBD2 (5 bases). CDR1 and CDR2 from the germline V gene are MNHEY and SMNVEV (reference sequence). V lost 10 bases, J lost 1 base, and 17 bases lay in between. The CDR3 consists of 15 residues.

This clone has a handful of counts. The chain is built from TRBV30 and TRBJ2-7, with 15 bases lining up with TRBD2. CDR3 size: 16 residues. Trimming at V came to 0 bases and at J to 3 bases, leaving 3 bases not matched to a gene. The germline CDR1 and CDR2 sequences are GTSNPN and SVGIG (reference sequence). CDR3 sequence: CAWSVGLAGGNYEQYF. CDR3 DNA sequence: TGTGCCTGGAGTGTGGGACTAGCGGGAGGCAACTACGAGCAGTACTTC.

There are a few counts of this clone. The chain is built from TRBV11-2 and TRBJ2-3; D is undetermined. Germline-derived CDR1 and CDR2 are SGHAT and FQNNGV. Trimming cost V 3 bases and J 2 bases, with 6 bases left between them. The CDR3 has 13 residues. Here the CDR3 reads CASSLSPTDTQYF. Written as DNA, the CDR3 is TGTGCCAGCAGCTTGAGCCCCACAGATACGCAGTATTTT.

This clone was detected a few times. V is TRBV6-4 and J is TRBJ2-2; 7 nucleotides align to TRBD1. There are 15 residues in the CDR3. J was trimmed by 0 bases and V by 5 bases; bases with no gene match: 3. The germline V gene encodes CDR1 MRHNA and CDR2 SNTAGT. CDR3 in amino acids: CASSRTGANTGELFF. The CDR3 nucleotides are TGTGCCAGCAGTAGGACAGGTGCGAACACCGGGGAGCTGTTTTTT.

The chain has TRBV7-9 and TRBJ1-3, with 10 bases aligning to TRBD1. The CDR3 covers 16 residues. Trimming cost V 5 bases and J 5 bases; bases outside gene matches: 9. Germline assignment: CDR1 SEHNR and CDR2 FQNEAQ (reference sequence). The CDR3 coding sequence is TGTGCCAGCAGCACCCCCGGGACAGGGGACCGAAACACCATATATTTT. It yields the protein CASSTPGTGDRNTIYF.

The rearrangement links TRBV6-6 to TRBJ2-7, with D maybe TRBD2 (7 bases). The CDR3 loop spans 15 amino acids. CDR1 and CDR2 (germline): MNHNY, SVGAGI (reference sequence). Trimming left V 0 bases short and J 3 bases short, with 12 bases between. The CDR3 protein is CASSYSPAGHYEQYF. The CDR3 coding sequence is TGTGCCAGCAGTTACTCCCCAGCGGGACACTACGAGCAGTACTTC.

This clone was detected only a few times. The V gene is TRBV27, the J gene TRBJ2-7, with TRBD1 matching 7 bases. V was pared by 4 bases and J by 1 base, with 7 bases of the junction left unmatched. Germline-derived CDR1 and CDR2 are MNHEY and SMNVEV (reference sequence). CDR3 length: 15 amino acids. The CDR3 region is CASSWATGQSYEQYF. The DNA for the CDR3 is TGTGCCAGCAGTTGGGCGACAGGGCAGTCCTACGAGCAGTACTTC.

This clone occurred a few times. This chain joins TRBV4-3 and TRBJ2-1; 8 bases are shared with TRBD2. The CDR3 consists of 17 residues. V was clipped by 4 bases and J by 5 bases; unmatched bases: 13. Germline V gene lookup returns CDR1 LGHNA and CDR2 YSLEER. CDR3 DNA: TGCGCCAGCAGCCCCAACCCACGGGGGGGACAACACAATGAGCAGTTCTTC. As protein: CASSPNPRGGQHNEQFF.

This clone was seen a few times. V usage is TRBV6-5 and J usage is TRBJ2-1; the D is unclear. The germline V gene has CDR1 MNHEY and CDR2 SVGAGI. Trimming pared 0 bases from V and 2 bases from J, leaving 11 bases between. The CDR3 runs 16 residues. CDR3 coding DNA: TGTGCCAGCAGTTACTCGGGCTGGGTTACCTACAATGAGCAGTTCTTC. This gives the protein CASSYSGWVTYNEQFF.

In its sample, this clone was seen a few times. The chain is built from TRBV7-9 and TRBJ1-4; D is possibly TRBD1 (5 bases). The CDR3 consists of 14 residues. Germline V gene sequence: CDR1 SEHNR, CDR2 FQNEAQ (reference sequence). Trimming pared 5 bases from V and 5 bases from J, leaving 12 bases between. The CDR3 DNA sequence: TGTGCCAGCAGCCTGCAGGGTTTCAATGAAAAACTGTTTTTT. As protein: CASSLQGFNEKLFF.